This T cell receptor (beta chain) was recorded in a study of blood T cell repertoires in COVID-19. Study summary: The United States, Italy and Spain provided the acute and convalescent COVID-19 samples. Sample material is recorded as cDNA or gDNA derived from T cells, B-cell-depleted T cells, or PBMCs.

This clone was found once. Per the original methods: Amplification of reference gene primers was used by the study to estimate nucleated cell counts. The data were produced by immunoSEQ multiplex PCR, yet TCRdb's version contains in-frame clones alone and is incomplete. V and J calls and clone size are given by that table; D and trimming were obtained from the DNA. The sample comprises about 130,000 clones, approximately 84% of which are singletons, and more than 1.4% rests with the top ten. V dropped 3 bases and J dropped 6 bases, with 6 bases sitting between them. In germline, CDR1 is ENHRY, CDR2 SYGVKD. This CDR3 contains 12 residues.

This clonotype was obtained from a man in his 60s with acute or convalescent COVID-19. The sequenced sample was peripheral blood. V usage is TRBV10-3 and J usage is TRBJ1-5; D unclear. This CDR3 reads CAISEGAQPQHF. CDR3 coding DNA: TGTGCCATCAGTGAAGGAGCTCAGCCCCAGCATTTT.